This T cell receptor beta chain was sequenced during a study of shared clonotypes between healthy human individuals. This clone was found a few times. V was pared by 0 bases and J by 4 bases, with 7 bases between. Germline lookup yields CDR1 SGHNT and CDR2 YYREEE (reference sequence). This CDR3 spans 13 amino acids. Data came from immunoSEQ multiplex PCR; TCRdb stores just in-frame clones and leaves some out. The sample contains some 2,500,000 clones, roughly 93% of which appear only once. This receptor was obtained from a man aged 18 to 29 in good health. Some clones in this sample may be carry-over from other donors' samples. The chain joins TRBV5-4 to TRBJ1-2; D not certain. The sequenced material came from naive CD4+ T cells from PBMCs. Subset given: CD45RA+ positively selected. The DNA of the CDR3 is TGTGCCAGCAGCTTGGGCCCGCTCTATGGCTACACCTTC. This sequence encodes CASSLGPLYGYTF.